Following are 20 T cell receptor beta chains from one sample sequenced in a study of T cell clonotyping in hematopoietic cell transplantation. The method was immunoSEQ multiplex PCR; TCRdb's version includes in-frame clones alone and lacks a portion of them. This table has about 36,000 clones, 95% appearing once. Regarding time point: recipient sample about 28 days before transplant, after cytoreduction. The specimen comprised peripheral blood mononuclear cells, sampled before stem cell transplant. These TCRs come from a man aged 35 to 55 with chronic myeloid leukemia. Some clones in this sample may be carry-over from other donors' samples.

The chain joins TRBV2 to TRBJ2-7, with D perhaps matching TRBD1 or TRBD2 (6 bases each). Between the trimmed V and J ends, which lost 8 bases and 5 bases, there was a span of 16 bases. From germline, CDR1 is SNHLY and CDR2 FYNNEI. The CDR3 extends over 13 amino acids. The CDR3 loop reads CASGIEGGHEQYF. The CDR3 DNA follows: TGTGCCAGCGGTATTGAGGGGGGCCACGAGCAGTACTTC.

This chain links TRBV4-3 with TRBJ2-3; 11 bases agree with TRBD2. Trimming at V came to 3 bases and at J to 5 bases, leaving 13 bases not matched to a gene. Germline V CDR1 and CDR2: LGHNA, YSLEER. The CDR3 extends over 18 amino acids. CDR3 sequence (DNA): TGCGCCAGCAGCCAGGAGGAGACTAGCGGGGCCGTAGGAGATACGCAGTATTTT. This sequence encodes CASSQEETSGAVGDTQYF.

This rearrangement joins TRBV5-1 to TRBJ1-1; 7 bases fit TRBD1. There are 14 residues in the CDR3. Germline V gives CDR1 SGHRS, CDR2 YFSETQ. Germline trimming cut 4 bases from V and 4 bases from J; bases unmatched to any gene: 7. CDR3 residues: CASSRQGKSTEAFF. For the CDR3, the DNA is TGCGCCAGCAGCAGACAGGGCAAGTCCACTGAAGCTTTCTTT.

This clone was detected only once. The chain is built from TRBV6-5 and TRBJ2-4; 7 bases map to TRBD1. Germline V lookup: CDR1 MNHEY, CDR2 SVGAGI. The junction had 2 bases not matched to a gene; V was cut back by 5 bases and J by 1 base. The CDR3 covers 14 residues. CDR3 nucleotides: TGTGCCAGCAGTCTGGACAGGGCCAAAAACATTCAGTACTTC. It codes for CASSLDRAKNIQYF.

The genes are TRBV5-1 and TRBJ1-4; D unresolved. Looked up from germline, CDR1 is SGHRS and CDR2 is YFSETQ. The CDR3 runs 14 residues. V lost 3 bases to trimming and J lost 7 bases, with 13 bases between them. This CDR3 reads CASSWVAGGEKLFF. The CDR3 DNA follows: TGCGCCAGCAGCTGGGTGGCCGGAGGTGAAAAACTGTTTTTT.

V usage is TRBV10-3 and J usage is TRBJ2-5; weak D call: TRBD1 (6 bases). The germline CDR1 and CDR2 sequences are ENHRY and SYGVKD. V was cut by 2 bases and J by 4 bases, with 8 bases left in between. The CDR3 length is 13 residues. CDR3 region: CAISEEGGETQYF. The CDR3, as DNA: TGTGCCATCAGTGAGGAAGGGGGAGAGACCCAGTACTTC.

This clone appeared once. J is TRBJ1-2 and V is TRBV7-9, with a tentative D call TRBD1 (5 bases). The V and J ends lost 6 bases and 4 bases respectively, with 12 bases between them. This CDR3 region has 13 residues. Germline V lookup: CDR1 SEHNR, CDR2 FQNEAQ (reference sequence). In DNA form, the CDR3 reads TGTGCCAGCAGTTTTGACAGCACCTATGGCTACACCTTC. Residues: CASSFDSTYGYTF.

This clone showed up just once. The rearrangement joins TRBV28 to TRBJ1-4; a possible D gene is TRBD1 (6 bases). The CDR3 loop spans 16 amino acids. Trimming took 4 bases from V and 7 from J, leaving 19 bases between them. Per the germline V gene, CDR1 is MDHEN and CDR2 is SYDVKM. CDR3 nucleotides: TGTGCCAGCAGTTCAACGGCGGGGGCAAATATTGAAAAACTGTTTTTT. This translates into CASSSTAGANIEKLFF.

The chain links TRBV6-1 to TRBJ1-2; weak D call: TRBD1 (6 bases). The CDR3 length is 11 residues. V was shortened by 8 bases and J by 8 bases, with 12 bases between the two germline ends. Germline CDR1 MNHNS, CDR2 SASEGT. The CDR3 DNA follows: TGTGCCAGCTGGAAACAGGGAGGCTACACCTTC. Translating gives CASWKQGGYTF.

This clone was recorded only once. The gene calls are TRBV5-6 and TRBJ1-1, with 8 positions matching TRBD1. V gave up 1 base and J gave up 10 bases; unmatched junction bases: 6. This CDR3 has 13 residues. Germline V gene lookup returns CDR1 SGHDT and CDR2 YYEEEE. Here the CDR3 DNA reads TGTGCCAGCAGCTTGAAGGCAGGGGGCGTAGCTTTCTTT. Its protein product is CASSLKAGGVAFF.

Concerning this clone itself: The junction shows a germline mismatch at one end, possibly a read error. The chain links TRBV5-1 to TRBJ1-5; D is undetermined. Germline assignment: CDR1 SGHRS and CDR2 YFSETQ. The CDR3 is 15 amino acids. Here the CDR3 reads CASSLEGHSNQPQHF. The CDR3 DNA sequence: TGCGCCAGCAGCTTGGAAGGGCACTCTAATCAACCCCAGCATTTT.

The V call is TRBV4-2, the J call TRBJ1-5, with no clear D. The germline gives CDR1 LGHNA, CDR2 YNFKEQ. The ends were cut back, 6 bases at V and 9 bases at J, with 12 bases in the middle. The CDR3 is 12 residues long. The CDR3 DNA follows: TGTGCCAGCAGTTCCGTTGGGCGGCCCCAGCATTTT. Its translation is CASSSVGRPQHF.

The chain links TRBV28 to TRBJ2-3; D is unresolved. The CDR3 has 12 residues. The V gene's germline CDR1 is MDHEN and CDR2 SYDVKM. With 8 bases removed from V and 4 bases from J, the gap between germline ends came to 10 bases. The CDR3 DNA follows: TGTGCCAGCGGCGCATTGGCAGATACGCAGTATTTT. It codes for CASGALADTQYF.

The chain employs TRBV9 and TRBJ1-2; the D is unclear. In germline, CDR1 is SGDLS, CDR2 YYNGEE. The CDR3 totals 15 residues. Trimming removed 0 bases from V and 3 bases from J, with 12 bases in between. Here the CDR3 DNA reads TGTGCCAGCAGCGTAGCACAGATTGGGGACTATGGCTACACCTTC. It codes for CASSVAQIGDYGYTF. Using reference TRBV9 and TRBJ1-2 for the parts outside the CDR3, the full variable domain is DSGVTQTPKHLITATGQRVTLRCSPRSGDLSVYWYQQSLDQGLQFLIQYYNGEERAKGNILERFSAQQFPDLHSELNLSSLELGDSALYFCASSVAQIGDYGYTFGSGTRLTVV.

The chain recombines TRBV28 with TRBJ1-1; D is ambiguous. CDR3 length equals 13 residues. CDR1 and CDR2 from the germline V gene are MDHEN and SYDVKM. V was clipped by 5 bases and J by 1 base, with 8 bases between them. CDR3 sequence: CASSQVANTEAFF. The CDR3 nucleotides read TGTGCCAGCAGTCAAGTTGCGAACACTGAAGCTTTCTTT. Using reference TRBV28 and TRBJ1-1 for the parts outside the CDR3, the full variable domain is DVKVTQSSRYLVKRTGEKVFLECVQDMDHENMFWYRQDPGLGLRLIYFSYDVKMKEKGDIPEGYSVSREKKERFSLILESASTNQTSMYLCASSQVANTEAFFGQGTRLTVV.

For the CDR3, the DNA is TGTGCCAGCAGCCTAAGGAATGGGGGCTACACCTTC. It is translated as CASSLRNGGYTF. The chain joins TRBV7-6 to TRBJ1-2; D not certain. Deletions cut 5 bases from V and 8 bases from J, with 12 bases between. The CDR3 has 12 amino acids. Germline V CDR1 and CDR2: SGHVS, FNYEAQ.

Written as DNA, the CDR3 is TGTGCCAGCAGCGTAGGGGGACAGAACTATGGCTACACCTTC. Translation: CASSVGGQNYGYTF. The chain links TRBV9 to TRBJ1-2; 7 bases map to TRBD1. The germline V gene has CDR1 SGDLS and CDR2 YYNGEE. With 0 bases clipped from V and 2 bases from J, the junction kept 1 base outside the gene matches. The CDR3 spans 14 residues.

The chain combines TRBV7-2 with TRBJ2-1, with TRBD2 matching 11 bases. V was clipped by 2 bases and J by 4 bases; unmatched bases: 1. CDR1 is SGHTA and CDR2 is FQGNSA in the germline V gene. The CDR3 runs 15 residues. In nucleotides, the CDR3 is TGTGCCAGCAGCTTACGACTAGCGGGGTACAATGAGCAGTTCTTC. Amino acids: CASSLRLAGYNEQFF.

The genes are TRBV15 and TRBJ1-5, with D hard to call. Trimming shortened V by 0 bases and J by 4 bases, and 10 bases separated the two germline ends. Germline CDR1 LNHNV, CDR2 YYDKDF (reference sequence). The CDR3 covers 15 residues. For the CDR3, the DNA is TGTGCCACCAGCAGAGATCAAGGACGGAATCAGCCCCAGCATTTT. Amino acids: CATSRDQGRNQPQHF.

The chain links TRBV18 to TRBJ1-2, with 7 bases matching TRBD1. The V segment lost 4 bases and the J segment 2 bases; nucleotides outside the gene matches: 13. In germline, CDR1 is KGHSH, CDR2 LQKENI. The CDR3 is 17 residues long. CDR3 loop: CASSRQIRQGPNYGYTF. The CDR3 DNA sequence: TGTGCCAGCTCACGCCAGATCCGACAGGGTCCCAACTATGGCTACACCTTC.